Sequencing of this T cell receptor (beta chain) was carried out in a study of shared clonotypes between healthy human individuals. Germline CDR1 MNHEY, CDR2 SMNVEV (reference sequence). The CDR3 runs 16 residues. Trimming pared 6 bases from V and 1 base from J, leaving 16 bases between. This clone came up a few times. Its specificity is not known. Study observations and caveats: Clonotype sharing across donors was expected to vary with sequencing depth.

Several immunoSEQ 96-well plates shared each subset's DNA, each plate a replicate. Clones were sequenced by immunoSEQ multiplex PCR, and TCRdb holds only the in-frame ones, with some missing. In the table there are over a million clones, 75% to 80% of which are singletons. Partitioning of CD4+ cells yielded a CD45RA+ naive subset and a CD45RA-negative memory subset. This TCR derives from a young man in good health. Some clones in this sample may be carry-over from other donors' samples. Source material: memory CD4+ T cells from PBMCs. Subset meaning: CD45RA-negative fraction. The chain carries TRBV27 and TRBJ2-4; D is undetermined. The CDR3 region is CASRSLSQFAKNIQYF. In nucleotides, the CDR3 is TGTGCCAGCAGGTCTCTATCGCAGTTCGCCAAAAACATTCAGTACTTC.